The 27 T cell receptor beta chains below all came from one sample that was sequenced in a study of blood T cells in healthy people across ages. Combining a sample-barcoded 5' primer with a J-beta primer mix, a second PCR ran for roughly 7 to 11 cycles. TCRdb itself ran the 5' RACE reads through MiXCR, one entry per CDR3 protein. Counted here are 800,000 to 1,300,000 distinct CDR3 sequences, almost 25% occurring once; the ten biggest clones make up around 0.75%. Separately, the same data were catalogued under a study of T cells of mothers and their children.

Sequencing was done on a sample of blood. The receptor set was obtained from a girl aged 2-10 years in good health.

This clonotype was recorded a few times. V is TRBV27 and J is TRBJ2-5; TRBD1 or TRBD2 may be the D gene (5 bases each). The V gene lost 0 bases and the J gene lost 14 bases, with 16 bases spanning the gap. This CDR3 is built from 13 residues. CDR1 and CDR2 (germline): MNHEY, SMNVEV (reference sequence). CDR3 sequence reads: CASSLSGTYDQYF. CDR3 DNA: TGTGCCAGCAGTTTATCAGGGACCTATGACCAATACTTC.

V is TRBV10-3 and J is TRBJ2-1; D is unresolved. V lost 5 bases and J 5 bases, leaving 4 bases between the germline ends. The CDR3 length is 11 residues. Germline loops: CDR1 ENHRY, CDR2 SYGVKD. The CDR3 DNA follows: TGTGCCATCAGTCTGAACAATGAGCAGTTCTTC. Translation: CAISLNNEQFF.

The genes are TRBV12-3 or TRBV12-4 and TRBJ1-1; TRBD1 agrees at 9 bases. The CDR3 runs to 15 residues. The ends lost 1 base at V and 5 bases at J; junction bases unmatched: 5. The CDR3 DNA sequence: TGTGCCAGCAGTTTAGTGGGGACAGGGAGGACTGAAGCTTTCTTT. Its protein is CASSLVGTGRTEAFF.

This clonotype was picked up a small number of times. The chain is built from TRBV5-1 and TRBJ2-3; TRBD1 matches at 8 bases. The trim removed 4 bases at V and 4 bases at J, leaving 8 bases unmatched. Per germline, CDR1 SGHRS and CDR2 YFSETQ. The length of the CDR3 is 15 residues. This CDR3 is CASSRGQAMADTQYF. The CDR3, as DNA: TGCGCCAGCAGCAGGGGACAGGCCATGGCAGATACGCAGTATTTT. Based on the CDR3 plus reference TRBV5-1 and TRBJ2-3, the full variable domain is KAGVTQTPRYLIKTRGQQVTLSCSPISGHRSVSWYQQTPGQGLQFLFEYFSETQRNKGNFPGRFSGRQFSNSRSEMNVSTLELGDSALYLCASSRGQAMADTQYFGPGTRLTVL.

J is TRBJ2-5 and V is TRBV28; 9 positions match TRBD2. Per germline, CDR1 MDHEN and CDR2 SYDVKM. The length of the CDR3 is 16 residues. V trimming: 1 base; J trimming: 1 base; junction bases outside the gene matches: 4. The CDR3 protein is CASSLLAGVGQETQYF. The CDR3 nucleotides read TGTGCCAGCAGTTTATTAGCGGGAGTAGGCCAAGAGACCCAGTACTTC.

This clonotype was seen only a few times. The rearrangement links TRBV5-8 to TRBJ2-5, with D maybe TRBD1 (6 bases). The germline V gene has CDR1 SGHTS and CDR2 YDEGEE. The V end was cut by 3 bases, the J end by 0 bases, with 9 bases between. The CDR3 has 14 amino acids. CDR3 in amino acids: CASSWTVNQETQYF. The CDR3 region has the DNA TGTGCCAGCAGCTGGACAGTTAACCAAGAGACCCAGTACTTC.

The genes are TRBV7-8 and TRBJ1-5, with TRBD1 identical over 7 bases. From germline, CDR1 is SGHVS and CDR2 FQNEAQ. Trimming took 5 bases from V and 7 from J; bases not matched to a gene: 5. This CDR3 contains 13 residues. This chain's CDR3 is CASSTGVRQPQHF. Written as DNA, the CDR3 is TGTGCCAGCAGCACAGGGGTGAGACAGCCCCAGCATTTT.

The table lists this clonotype with a few counts. V and J are TRBV7-2 and TRBJ1-4, with D perhaps TRBD1 (6 bases). From germline, CDR1 is SGHTA and CDR2 FQGNSA. The CDR3 consists of 15 residues. V was cut by 4 bases and J by 5 bases, with 14 bases left in between. The CDR3 loop is CASSSTGLENEKLFF. The CDR3 coding sequence is TGTGCCAGCAGCTCCACAGGGCTGGAGAATGAAAAACTGTTTTTT.

The rearrangement uses TRBV20-1 and TRBJ2-5, with D tentatively TRBD1 or TRBD2 (5 bases each). The tail of the sequence fits TRBJ2-7 better, so the J call may be wrong. There are 13 residues in the CDR3. CDR1 is DFQATT and CDR2 is SNEGSKA in the germline V gene (reference sequence). This chain's CDR3 is CSARTGTDYEQYF. CDR3 sequence (DNA): TGCAGTGCTAGGACGGGGACGGACTACGAGCAGTACTTC.

This rearrangement joins TRBV10-3 to TRBJ2-5; 8 positions agree with TRBD1. The CDR3 spans 14 residues. Germline assignment: CDR1 ENHRY and CDR2 SYGVKD. V lost 6 bases and J lost 2; bases outside the gene matches: 5. Here the CDR3 reads CAIRSGQGQETQYF. The CDR3 DNA sequence: TGTGCCATCAGGTCTGGACAGGGACAAGAGACCCAGTACTTC.

This clonotype was observed a few times. The V and J genes are TRBV21-1 and TRBJ2-7; TRBD1 is the table's D call, not checked against the DNA. TRBV21-1 has pseudogene status. CDR3 length: 16 amino acids. The CDR3 protein is CASSKMRDQGIDEQYF. For the CDR3, the DNA is TGTGCCAGCAGCAAAATGAGGGATCAGGGGATCGACGAGCAGTACTTC.

The J gene is TRBJ2-7, the V gene TRBV28; D possibly corresponds to TRBD2 (5 bases). Germline CDR1 and CDR2: MDHEN and SYDVKM. Trimming removed 3 bases from V and 3 bases from J, with 9 bases in between. The length of the CDR3 is 13 residues. This CDR3 is CASSFPRGYEQYF. The DNA of the CDR3 is TGTGCCAGCAGTTTTCCTCGGGGCTACGAGCAGTACTTC. Looking up the rest from reference TRBV28 and TRBJ2-7 gives the full variable domain: DVKVTQSSRYLVKRTGEKVFLECVQDMDHENMFWYRQDPGLGLRLIYFSYDVKMKEKGDIPEGYSVSREKKERFSLILESASTNQTSMYLCASSFPRGYEQYFGPGTRLTVT.

This clonotype came up a few times. The chain carries TRBV7-9 and TRBJ2-5; D remains unclear. The J call may be incorrect, as the DNA end agrees better with TRBJ2-7. CDR1 is SEHNR, CDR2 FQNEAQ, per germline (reference sequence). The CDR3 is 15 amino acids. The CDR3 nucleotides are TGTGCCAGCAGCTTTTCCAGCAGGTACAATTACGAGCAGTACTTC. It encodes CASSFSSRYNYEQYF.

This chain uses TRBV11-2 with TRBJ2-2, with no clear D. With 2 bases removed from V and 7 bases from J, the gap between germline ends came to 5 bases. The CDR3 sequence is 12 residues long. CDR1 is SGHAT, CDR2 FQNNGV, per germline. The CDR3 sequence is CASSLRVGELFF. The CDR3 region has the DNA TGTGCCAGCAGCTTAAGGGTCGGGGAGCTGTTTTTT.

This clonotype was seen a few times. The chain links TRBV10-3 to TRBJ1-6, with a weak D call TRBD1 (5 bases). Germline V gene lookup returns CDR1 ENHRY and CDR2 SYGVKD. V was clipped by 4 bases and J by 5 bases, with 9 bases between them. The CDR3 runs to 14 residues. This CDR3 is CAISAGQNNSPLHF. The CDR3 DNA is TGTGCCATCAGTGCTGGACAAAATAATTCACCCCTCCACTTT.

V and J are TRBV4-2 and TRBJ2-6, with no clear D. CDR3 size: 16 residues. Germline CDR1 reads LGHNA; CDR2 reads YNFKEQ. Trimming shortened V by 0 bases and J by 0 bases, and 6 bases separated the two germline ends. The CDR3 spells CASSQDPDSGANVLTF. CDR3 sequence (DNA): TGTGCCAGCAGCCAAGATCCAGACTCTGGGGCCAACGTCCTGACTTTC.

This clonotype was recorded a few times. This chain connects TRBV7-2 to TRBJ2-2; 11 positions match TRBD2. There are 16 residues in the CDR3. Germline assignment: CDR1 SGHTA and CDR2 FQGNSA. The trim removed 5 bases at V and 4 bases at J, leaving 6 bases unmatched. The CDR3 DNA follows: TGTGCCAGCAGCCCACTAGCGGGGGCTACCACCGGGGAGCTGTTTTTT. This translates into CASSPLAGATTGELFF. Together with reference TRBV7-2 and TRBJ2-2, the CDR3 gives the full variable domain: GAGVSQSPSNKVTEKGKDVELRCDPISGHTALYWYRQSLGQGLEFLIYFQGNSAPDKSGLPSDRFSAERTGGSVSTLTIQRTQQEDSAVYLCASSPLAGATTGELFFGEGSRLTVL.

This clonotype was seen only a few times. The chain recombines TRBV7-8 with TRBJ2-6; a possible D gene is TRBD1 (5 bases). The germline V and J ends were trimmed by 8 bases and 1 base, with 9 bases remaining between them. Germline V gene data show CDR1 as SGHVS and CDR2 as FQNEAQ. The CDR3 extends over 14 amino acids. In nucleotides, the CDR3 is TGTGCCAGCGGCCAGGGATCTGGGGCCAACGTCCTGACTTTC. Translation: CASGQGSGANVLTF.

A few counts support this clonotype. The J gene is TRBJ2-3, the V gene TRBV10-3; possible D gene TRBD2, 5 bases. V lost 8 bases, J lost 2 bases, and 11 bases lay in between. This CDR3 has 13 amino acids. Per germline, CDR1 ENHRY and CDR2 SYGVKD. CDR3 region: CAIRPGITDTQYF. CDR3 DNA sequence: TGTGCCATCCGCCCGGGGATCACAGATACGCAGTATTTT.

This sequence joins TRBV7-2 and TRBJ2-5, with TRBD2 as a possible D gene (6 bases). CDR3 length equals 12 residues. The V and J ends lost 4 bases and 7 bases respectively, with 10 bases between them. CDR1 SGHTA and CDR2 FQGNSA come from the germline V gene. CDR3 sequence reads: CASSSWGVTQYF. CDR3 in DNA: TGTGCCAGCAGCTCATGGGGGGTGACCCAGTACTTC.

This clonotype turned up a few times. The J gene is TRBJ2-6, the V gene TRBV4-3; D not certain. Germline CDR1 reads LGHNA; CDR2 reads YSLEER. This CDR3 is 14 amino acids long. Deletions cut 1 base from V and 2 bases from J, with 3 bases between. The CDR3 DNA reads as TGCGCCAGCAGCCAAGTGACTGGGGCCAACGTCCTGACTTTC. Translating gives CASSQVTGANVLTF.

This clonotype was found a few times. The junction and the germline gene differ at one end; a read error may be behind it. In DNA, the CDR3 is TGTGCCAGCAGCCCCGGGCCAGGCGGCGGATACGAGCAGTACTTC. It yields the protein CASSPGPGGGYEQYF. This sequence joins TRBV4-1 and TRBJ2-7; D is ambiguous. Per the germline V gene, CDR1 is MGHRA and CDR2 is YSYEKL. The CDR3 loop spans 15 amino acids.

The sample holds a few counts of this clonotype. As DNA, the CDR3 is TGTGCCAGCAGAGCGGGACAGGGGGATGGAAACACCATATATTTT. Its translation: CASRAGQGDGNTIYF. The chain combines TRBV7-6 with TRBJ1-3; TRBD1 agrees at 11 bases. The CDR3 covers 15 residues. Germline-derived CDR1 and CDR2 are SGHVS and FNYEAQ. V dropped 6 bases and J dropped 3; count of bases not matched to a gene: 4.

The V gene is TRBV7-9, the J gene TRBJ1-1; 7 bases are a match to TRBD1. This CDR3 has 15 residues. Trimming cost V 6 bases and J 1 base; bases outside gene matches: 8. Looked up from germline, CDR1 is SEHNR and CDR2 is FQNEAQ (reference sequence). The CDR3 spells CASREGTAKNTEAFF. In nucleotides, the CDR3 is TGTGCCAGCAGAGAGGGGACAGCGAAGAACACTGAAGCTTTCTTT.

This rearrangement joins TRBV6-1 to TRBJ2-5; D might be TRBD2 (5 bases). Deletions cut 3 bases from V and 7 bases from J, with 12 bases between. The CDR3 covers 13 residues. CDR1 and CDR2 (germline): MNHNS, SASEGT. CDR3 loop: CASSDWRQATQYF. The CDR3 DNA follows: TGTGCCAGCAGTGATTGGAGGCAGGCGACCCAGTACTTC.

This clonotype has a count of ten or more. V usage is TRBV7-9 and J usage is TRBJ2-5; D ambiguous. CDR1 and CDR2 from the germline V gene are SEHNR and FQNEAQ (reference sequence). V was cut by 5 bases and J by 5 bases, with 3 bases left in between. The CDR3 is 10 amino acids. CDR3 residues: CASSKETQYF. The DNA for the CDR3 is TGTGCCAGCAGCAAGGAGACCCAGTACTTC.

This clonotype was seen a handful of times. One end of the junction fails to match germline, which may point to a read error. This sequence joins TRBV7-3 and TRBJ2-3; 7 bases match TRBD2. Germline CDR1 and CDR2: SGHTA and FQGTGA. The CDR3 covers 17 residues. The CDR3 spells CASSLEGTTSSTDTQYF. The CDR3 coding sequence is TGTGCTAGCAGCTTAGAAGGGACTACCTCTAGCACAGATACGCAGTATTTT.